This entry lists 5 T cell receptor beta chains sequenced from one sample in a study of CD8+CD57+ T cells in acquired aplastic anemia (dated by TCRdb to the late 2010s). Reads for this sample came from an Illumina HiSeq 2000. Genomic DNA was used as template for profiling of TCR beta VDJ combinations and CDR3 sequences. Using fastp trimming at Q25 and MiXCR clonotype assembly, TCRdb reanalyzed the public sequencing data and kept in-frame beta chains. When rows share a CDR3 protein, they turn into one entry using the most common DNA and genes. For this sample there are tens of thousands of distinct CDR3 sequences; around 70% appear just once. The ten largest account for approximately 81% of the sample. Expansion of CD8+CD57+ cells had been shown by flow cytometry in the patients chosen for sequencing. Specimen: sorted CD4+, CD8+, or CD8+CD57+ T cells (not recorded which) from PBMCs. The receptor set was obtained from a human donor with aplastic anemia.

The chain carries TRBV29-1 and TRBJ1-1; D perhaps matches TRBD1 (6 bases). The CDR3 extends over 14 amino acids. The germline V gene has CDR1 SQVTM and CDR2 ANQGSEA. V lost 4 bases and J lost 11, with 23 bases in between. As DNA, the CDR3 is TGCAGCGTTGTCGATCGGGGGCCCATAAGCCCGGCTTTCTTT. It is translated as CSVVDRGPISPAFF.

This chain uses TRBV7-9 with TRBJ2-5; 7 nucleotides align to TRBD2. The V gene's germline CDR1 is SEHNR and CDR2 FQNEAQ (reference sequence). The CDR3 length is 15 residues. J lost 2 bases, V lost 5 bases, and 8 bases had no gene match. The CDR3, as DNA: TGTGCCAGCAGCATAGGGTCCGGGGGGCAAGAGACCCAGTACTTC. Its protein product is CASSIGSGGQETQYF.

This chain connects TRBV7-2 to TRBJ1-1; possible D gene TRBD1, 5 bases. The CDR3 length is 13 residues. Trimming left V 2 bases short and J 4 bases short, with 8 bases between. Germline V CDR1 and CDR2: SGHTA, FQGNSA. CDR3 nucleotide sequence: TGTGCCAGCAGCTTAAGACAGAGCACTGAAGCTTTCTTT. Protein sequence: CASSLRQSTEAFF.

The J gene is TRBJ2-1, the V gene TRBV4-2, with 16 bases fitting TRBD2. The CDR3 is made up of 15 amino acids. Germline V lookup: CDR1 LGHNA, CDR2 YNFKEQ. J gave up 12 bases and V 3 bases, and 5 bases lay outside the gene matches. DNA for the CDR3: TGTGCCAGCAGCCAGGGACTAGCGGGAGGGTGGGGGCAGTTCTTC. It codes for CASSQGLAGGWGQFF.

This clonotype was detected many times. This chain links TRBV4-3 with TRBJ2-2; unclear D gene. The germline CDR1 and CDR2 sequences are LGHNA and YSLEER. The CDR3 covers 15 residues. The V end was cut by 0 bases, the J end by 3 bases, with 8 bases between. CDR3 bases: TGCGCCAGCAGCCAAGAAGGCGAGGACACCGGGGAGCTGTTTTTT. Its translation is CASSQEGEDTGELFF.